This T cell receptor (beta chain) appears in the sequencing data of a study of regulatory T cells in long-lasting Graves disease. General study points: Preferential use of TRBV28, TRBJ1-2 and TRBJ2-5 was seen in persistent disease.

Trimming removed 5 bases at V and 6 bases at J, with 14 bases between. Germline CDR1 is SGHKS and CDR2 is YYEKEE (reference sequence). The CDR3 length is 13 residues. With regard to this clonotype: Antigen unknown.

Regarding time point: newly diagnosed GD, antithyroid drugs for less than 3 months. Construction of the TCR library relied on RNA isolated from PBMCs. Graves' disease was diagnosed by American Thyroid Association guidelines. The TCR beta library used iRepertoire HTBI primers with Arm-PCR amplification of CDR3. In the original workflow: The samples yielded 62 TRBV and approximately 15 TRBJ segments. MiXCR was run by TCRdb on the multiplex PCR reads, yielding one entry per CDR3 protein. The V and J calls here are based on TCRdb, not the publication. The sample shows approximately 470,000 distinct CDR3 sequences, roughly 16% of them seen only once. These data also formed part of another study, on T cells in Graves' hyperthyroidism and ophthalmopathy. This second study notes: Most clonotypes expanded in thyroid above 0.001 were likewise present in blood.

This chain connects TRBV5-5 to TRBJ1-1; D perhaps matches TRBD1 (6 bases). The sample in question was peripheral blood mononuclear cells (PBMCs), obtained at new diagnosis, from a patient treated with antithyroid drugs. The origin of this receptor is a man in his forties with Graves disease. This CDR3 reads CASRVQGRAEAFF. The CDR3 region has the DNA TGTGCCAGCAGAGTCCAGGGGCGCGCTGAAGCTTTCTTT. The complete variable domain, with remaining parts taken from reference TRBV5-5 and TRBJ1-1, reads DAGVTQSPTHLIKTRGQQVTLRCSPISGHKSVSWYQQVLGQGPQFIFQYYEKEERGRGNFPDRFSARQFPNYSSELNVNALLLGDSALYLCASRVQGRAEAFFGQGTRLTVV.